The clone carrying this TCR beta chain has a handful of counts. The data originate from a study of blood T cell repertoires in COVID-19. V lost 4 bases and J lost 3; bases outside the gene matches: 7. CDR1 and CDR2 (germline): GTSNPN, SVGIG (reference sequence). The CDR3 runs 16 residues. Data came from immunoSEQ multiplex PCR; TCRdb stores just in-frame clones and leaves some out. The data show about 100,000 clones, approximately 86% seen once. The rearrangement joins TRBV30 to TRBJ2-1; 12 bases are shared with TRBD2. The sequence was collected from a woman between 45 and 65 years old who had recovered from COVID-19. Sequences were obtained from PBMCs or T cells enriched from blood (not recorded which). The CDR3 spells CAWTKTSGGLYNEQFF. CDR3 coding DNA: TGTGCCTGGACCAAGACTAGCGGGGGCCTCTACAATGAGCAGTTCTTC.